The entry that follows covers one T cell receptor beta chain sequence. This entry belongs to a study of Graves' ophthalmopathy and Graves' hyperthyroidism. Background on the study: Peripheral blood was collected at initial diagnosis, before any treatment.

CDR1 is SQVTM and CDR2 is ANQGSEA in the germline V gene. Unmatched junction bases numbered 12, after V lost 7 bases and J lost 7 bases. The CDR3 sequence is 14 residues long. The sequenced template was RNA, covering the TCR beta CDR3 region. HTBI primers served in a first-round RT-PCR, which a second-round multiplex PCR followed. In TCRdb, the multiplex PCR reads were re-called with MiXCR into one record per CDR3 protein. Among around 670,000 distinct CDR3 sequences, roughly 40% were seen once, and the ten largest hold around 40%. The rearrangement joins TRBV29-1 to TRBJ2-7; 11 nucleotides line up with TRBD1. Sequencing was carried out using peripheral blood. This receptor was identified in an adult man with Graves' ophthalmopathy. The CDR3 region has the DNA TGCAGCGGTACAGGACAGGGGGCGGCGAGTGAGCAGTACTTC. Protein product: CSGTGQGAASEQYF.